These T cell receptor beta chains were read from a single sample in a study of blood T cell repertoires in COVID-19. Generated by immunoSEQ multiplex PCR, the TCRdb table keeps only in-frame clones and is missing some. The sample yields fewer than 500,000 clones, approximately 90% seen once. Sequenced material: PBMCs or T cells enriched from blood (not recorded which). The receptors were sampled from a woman in her twenties or thirties with acute COVID-19. CDR3s include the opening cysteine and the closing phenylalanine or tryptophan. The order of the fields is CDR3 protein, CDR3 DNA, J gene, D gene, V gene, clone size. D genes are given only for firm matches. Expanded clones get a size class; other rows say once, few or many, or leave the size out.

CDR3: CASSFRGNEKLFF
DNA: TGTGCCAGCAGCTTCAGGGGTAATGAAAAACTGTTTTTT
J: TRBJ1-4
D: -
V: TRBV13
size: -

CDR3: CASREGQGNYGYTF
DNA: TGTGCCAGCAGAGAGGGACAGGGGAACTATGGCTACACCTTC
J: TRBJ1-2
D: TRBD1
V: TRBV28
size: -

CDR3: CASSSPGQGKGEQYF
DNA: TGTGCCAGCAGCTCACCGGGACAGGGCAAGGGCGAGCAGTACTTC
J: TRBJ2-7
D: TRBD1
V: TRBV27
size: -

CDR3: CATSDFNNYGYTF
DNA: TGTGCCACCAGTGATTTTAATAACTATGGCTACACCTTC
J: TRBJ1-2
D: -
V: TRBV24-1
size: -

CDR3: CASRSAGTGRTEAFF
DNA: TGTGCCAGCAGGTCCGCCGGGACAGGGCGAACTGAAGCTTTCTTT
J: TRBJ1-1
D: TRBD1
V: TRBV6-5
size: -

CDR3: CASSPRAVSSYEQYF
DNA: TGTGCCAGCAGCCCGCGAGCGGTTAGCTCCTACGAGCAGTACTTC
J: TRBJ2-7
D: -
V: TRBV11-2
size: -

CDR3: CASSLAGGVGETQYF
DNA: TGCGCCAGCAGCTTAGCGGGGGGAGTTGGAGAGACCCAGTACTTC
J: TRBJ2-5
D: TRBD2
V: TRBV5-1
size: -

CDR3: CASRAIAGGPNEQFF
DNA: TGTGCCAGCAGGGCAATAGCGGGGGGCCCCAATGAGCAGTTCTTC
J: TRBJ2-1
D: TRBD2
V: TRBV27
size: -

CDR3: CAISDQNRRSTEAFF
DNA: TGTGCCATCAGTGACCAAAATCGGAGATCCACTGAAGCTTTCTTT
J: TRBJ1-1
D: -
V: TRBV10-3
size: few

CDR3: CATSGLTDGYTF
DNA: TGTGCCACCAGTGGCCTCACGGATGGCTACACCTTC
J: TRBJ1-2
D: -
V: TRBV24-1
size: -

CDR3: CAREGYSRGYNEQFF
DNA: TGTGCCAGGGAGGGGTACTCTCGGGGCTACAATGAGCAGTTCTTC
J: TRBJ2-1
D: -
V: TRBV27
size: -

CDR3: CASSILGGRTEAFF
DNA: TGTGCCAGTAGTATACTGGGGGGACGAACTGAAGCTTTCTTT
J: TRBJ1-1
D: -
V: TRBV19
size: few

CDR3: CASSPGASGGDTQYF
DNA: TGTGCCAGCAGCCCCGGGGCTAGCGGGGGGGATACGCAGTATTTT
J: TRBJ2-3
D: TRBD2
V: TRBV9
size: -

CDR3: CASSIRDRAWEAFF
DNA: TGTGCCAGCAGCATCCGGGACAGGGCTTGGGAAGCTTTCTTT
J: TRBJ1-1
D: TRBD1
V: TRBV5-6
size: -

CDR3: CASSLVTTGKAFF
DNA: TGTGCCAGCAGCTTGGTGACAACGGGGAAAGCTTTCTTT
J: TRBJ1-1
D: -
V: TRBV5-6
size: -

CDR3: CTSSVGSGDYEQYF
DNA: TGTACCAGCAGCGTAGGGTCAGGGGATTACGAGCAGTACTTC
J: TRBJ2-7
D: -
V: TRBV9
size: -

CDR3: CASSLRGGNTEAFF
DNA: TGCGCCAGCAGCTTGAGGGGAGGGAACACTGAAGCTTTCTTT
J: TRBJ1-1
D: -
V: TRBV5-1
size: -

CDR3: CASKILTGTGGGNSPLHF
DNA: TGTGCCAGCAAGATATTAACCGGGACAGGGGGTGGAAATTCACCCCTCCACTTT
J: TRBJ1-6
D: TRBD1
V: TRBV2
size: -

CDR3: CATARGGYNEQFF
DNA: TGTGCCACCGCGCGGGGGGGTTACAATGAGCAGTTCTTC
J: TRBJ2-1
D: TRBD2
V: TRBV19
size: -

CDR3: CASSQRGTGLAGVTDTQYF
DNA: TGTGCCAGCAGCCAAAGGGGCACGGGACTAGCGGGGGTCACAGATACGCAGTATTTT
J: TRBJ2-3
D: TRBD2
V: TRBV9
size: -

CDR3: CASSLAGNTYNEQFF
DNA: TGCGCCAGCAGCTTGGCGGGGAATACCTACAATGAGCAGTTCTTC
J: TRBJ2-1
D: -
V: TRBV5-1
size: -

CDR3: CASSELGPGGASGYTF
DNA: TGTGCCAGCAGTGAATTGGGTCCAGGGGGCGCCTCTGGCTACACCTTC
J: TRBJ1-2
D: TRBD1
V: TRBV25-1
size: -

CDR3: CASSLITGDTEAFF
DNA: TGTGCCAGCAGCTTAATCACAGGGGACACTGAAGCTTTCTTT
J: TRBJ1-1
D: TRBD1
V: TRBV7-9
size: -

CDR3: CASRVIGYEAFF
DNA: TGTGCCTCTCGTGTGATCGGTTATGAAGCTTTCTTT
J: TRBJ1-1
D: -
V: TRBV6-5
size: -

CDR3: CASSQEEGKAFF
DNA: TGTGCCAGCAGCCAAGAGGAGGGAAAAGCTTTCTTT
J: TRBJ1-1
D: -
V: TRBV3-1/TRBV3-2
size: -

CDR3: CASSRDRATEAFF
DNA: TGCGCCAGCAGTCGGGACAGGGCAACTGAAGCTTTCTTT
J: TRBJ1-1
D: TRBD1
V: TRBV4-1
size: -

CDR3: CASSRQTTNEKLFF
DNA: TGTGCCAGCTCAAGACAAACAACTAATGAAAAACTGTTTTTT
J: TRBJ1-4
D: -
V: TRBV18
size: -

CDR3: CASSVGRTGTYEQYF
DNA: TGTGCCAGCAGCGTAGGGCGTACGGGGACCTACGAGCAGTACTTC
J: TRBJ2-7
D: -
V: TRBV9
size: -

CDR3: CASSLAPGGGQETQYF
DNA: TGTGCCAGCAGCTTAGCCCCGGGGGGGGGCCAAGAGACCCAGTACTTC
J: TRBJ2-5
D: TRBD2
V: TRBV5-6
size: -

CDR3: CASSLVTGWANQPQHF
DNA: TGTGCCAGCAGCTTGGTGACAGGGTGGGCCAATCAGCCCCAGCATTTT
J: TRBJ1-5
D: TRBD1
V: TRBV5-8
size: once

CDR3: CASSQDGRGYDYGYTF
DNA: TGTGCCAGCAGCCAAGATGGGCGGGGCTATGACTATGGCTACACCTTC
J: TRBJ1-2
D: -
V: TRBV3-1/TRBV3-2
size: few

CDR3: CASSLFGWGDEKLFF
DNA: TGTGCCAGCAGCTTGTTCGGCTGGGGGGATGAAAAACTGTTTTTT
J: TRBJ1-4
D: -
V: TRBV5-6
size: -

CDR3: CASSQGQGAGEQFF
DNA: TGCGCCAGCAGCCAAGGACAGGGGGCAGGTGAGCAGTTCTTC
J: TRBJ2-1
D: TRBD1
V: TRBV4-1
size: once

CDR3: CASSFTPRYNEQFF
DNA: TGTGCCAGCAGCTTTACCCCCAGATACAATGAGCAGTTCTTC
J: TRBJ2-1
D: -
V: TRBV7-2
size: few

CDR3: CASSPVEGQGAVHEKLFF
DNA: TGTGCCAGCAGCCCAGTCGAGGGACAGGGGGCGGTGCATGAAAAACTGTTTTTT
J: TRBJ1-4
D: TRBD1
V: TRBV9
size: -

CDR3: CASSLSAGGTEAFF
DNA: TGCGCCAGCAGCTTGAGCGCGGGGGGCACTGAAGCTTTCTTT
J: TRBJ1-1
D: -
V: TRBV5-1
size: -

CDR3: CASSLWSGGLYEQYF
DNA: TGTGCCAGCAGTTTATGGTCAGGCGGGCTCTACGAGCAGTACTTC
J: TRBJ2-7
D: -
V: TRBV28
size: -

CDR3: CASSQEIITGSSYNSPLHF
DNA: TGCGCCAGCAGCCAAGAGATTATCACAGGGAGCTCCTATAATTCACCCCTCCACTTT
J: TRBJ1-6
D: -
V: TRBV4-1
size: -

CDR3: CASSQLPGQSSGYTF
DNA: TGCGCCAGCAGCCAACTTCCGGGACAGTCTTCTGGCTACACCTTC
J: TRBJ1-2
D: TRBD1
V: TRBV4-3
size: -

CDR3: CASSTTGGTTYEQYF
DNA: TGTGCCAGTAGTACAACAGGGGGAACGACGTACGAGCAGTACTTC
J: TRBJ2-7
D: TRBD1
V: TRBV19
size: -

CDR3: CASSFARGGTDTQYF
DNA: TGTGCCAGCAGCTTTGCGCGGGGAGGCACAGATACGCAGTATTTT
J: TRBJ2-3
D: -
V: TRBV5-5
size: -

CDR3: CASAKGAGGYEQYF
DNA: TGTGCCAGCGCTAAAGGGGCAGGGGGCTACGAGCAGTACTTC
J: TRBJ2-7
D: TRBD1
V: TRBV7-3
size: -

CDR3: CASSTRQGARETQYF
DNA: TGTGCCAGCAGCACCCGACAGGGGGCGCGTGAGACCCAGTACTTC
J: TRBJ2-5
D: TRBD1
V: TRBV7-2
size: -

CDR3: CATSDTPDRGRGGYTF
DNA: TGTGCCACCAGTGATACCCCGGACAGGGGGCGGGGTGGCTACACCTTC
J: TRBJ1-2
D: TRBD1
V: TRBV24-1
size: -

CDR3: CASSRTGGSYEQYF
DNA: TGTGCCAGTAGTAGGACAGGGGGAAGCTACGAGCAGTACTTC
J: TRBJ2-7
D: TRBD1
V: TRBV19
size: -

CDR3: CASSPDRAWYGYTF
DNA: TGTGCCAGCAGCCCAGACAGGGCTTGGTACGGCTACACCTTC
J: TRBJ1-2
D: TRBD1
V: TRBV6-5
size: -